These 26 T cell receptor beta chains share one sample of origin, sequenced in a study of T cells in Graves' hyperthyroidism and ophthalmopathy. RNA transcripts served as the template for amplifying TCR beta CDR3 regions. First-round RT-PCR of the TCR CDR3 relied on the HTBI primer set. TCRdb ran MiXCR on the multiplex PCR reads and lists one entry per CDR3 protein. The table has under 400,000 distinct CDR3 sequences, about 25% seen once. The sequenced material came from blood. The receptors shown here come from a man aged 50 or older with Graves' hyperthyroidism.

Written as DNA, the CDR3 is TGTGCCAGCAGCCCCAATGCGGGCGTGGCTAATGAAAAACTGTTTTTT. Translated, it gives CASSPNAGVANEKLFF. The chain has TRBV5-4 and TRBJ1-4; the D is unclear. The V end was cut by 4 bases, the J end by 3 bases, with 16 bases between. CDR1 SGHNT and CDR2 YYREEE come from the germline V gene (reference sequence). The CDR3 spans 16 residues.

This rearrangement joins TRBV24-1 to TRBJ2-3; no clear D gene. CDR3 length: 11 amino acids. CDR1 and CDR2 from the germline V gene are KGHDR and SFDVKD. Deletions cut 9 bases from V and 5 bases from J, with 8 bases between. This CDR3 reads CATAAEDTQYF. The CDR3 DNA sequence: TGTGCCACCGCCGCGGAAGATACGCAGTATTTT.

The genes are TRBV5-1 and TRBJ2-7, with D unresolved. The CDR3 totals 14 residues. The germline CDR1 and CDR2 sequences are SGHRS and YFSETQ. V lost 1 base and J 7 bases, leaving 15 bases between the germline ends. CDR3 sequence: CASSLRSGIEEQYF. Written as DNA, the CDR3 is TGCGCCAGCAGCTTGAGGTCTGGGATCGAGGAGCAGTACTTC. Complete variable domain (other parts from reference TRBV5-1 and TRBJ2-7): KAGVTQTPRYLIKTRGQQVTLSCSPISGHRSVSWYQQTPGQGLQFLFEYFSETQRNKGNFPGRFSGRQFSNSRSEMNVSTLELGDSALYLCASSLRSGIEEQYFGPGTRLTVT.

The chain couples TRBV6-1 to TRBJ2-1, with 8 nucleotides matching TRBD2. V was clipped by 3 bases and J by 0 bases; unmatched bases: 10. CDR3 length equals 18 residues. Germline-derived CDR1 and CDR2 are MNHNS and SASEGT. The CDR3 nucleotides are TGTGCCAGCAGTGATGACTTCTATCGGGAGGGCTCCTACAATGAGCAGTTCTTC. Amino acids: CASSDDFYREGSYNEQFF.

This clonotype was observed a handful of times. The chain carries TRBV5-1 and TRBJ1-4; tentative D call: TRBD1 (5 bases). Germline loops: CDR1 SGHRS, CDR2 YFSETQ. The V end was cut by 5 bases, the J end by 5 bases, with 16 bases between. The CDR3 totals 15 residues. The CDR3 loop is CASSVSGTDNEKLFF. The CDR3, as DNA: TGCGCCAGCAGTGTATCCGGGACGGACAATGAAAAACTGTTTTTT.

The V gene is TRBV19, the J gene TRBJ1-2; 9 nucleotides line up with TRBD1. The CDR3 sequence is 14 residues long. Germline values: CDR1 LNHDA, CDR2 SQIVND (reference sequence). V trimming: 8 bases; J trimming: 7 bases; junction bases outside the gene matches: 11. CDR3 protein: CASDGQGIFGGYTF. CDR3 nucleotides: TGTGCCAGTGACGGACAGGGGATTTTCGGTGGCTACACCTTC.

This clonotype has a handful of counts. In nucleotides, the CDR3 is TGTGCCAGCAGTGAAGCGGTCGGGACAGCTAATGAAAAACTGTTTTTT. This codes for CASSEAVGTANEKLFF. The chain combines TRBV6-1 with TRBJ1-4; 7 nucleotides align to TRBD1. After removal of 0 bases from V and 3 bases from J, the junction contained 4 bases not matched to a gene. This CDR3 has 16 residues. CDR1 is MNHNS, CDR2 SASEGT, per germline.

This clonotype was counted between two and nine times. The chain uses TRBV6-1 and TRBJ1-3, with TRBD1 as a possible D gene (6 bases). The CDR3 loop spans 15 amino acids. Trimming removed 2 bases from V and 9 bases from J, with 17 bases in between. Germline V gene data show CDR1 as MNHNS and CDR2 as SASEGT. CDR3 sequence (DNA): TGTGCCAGCAGTGAAAGGATACAGGGTGGTGGCACCATATATTTT. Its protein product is CASSERIQGGGTIYF.

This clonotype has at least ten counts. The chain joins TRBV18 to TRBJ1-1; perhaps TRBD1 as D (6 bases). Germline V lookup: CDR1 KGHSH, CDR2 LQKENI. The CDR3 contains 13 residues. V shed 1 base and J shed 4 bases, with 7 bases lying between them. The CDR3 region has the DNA TGTGCCAGCTCACCACTCAGGGGCACTGAAGCTTTCTTT. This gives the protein CASSPLRGTEAFF.

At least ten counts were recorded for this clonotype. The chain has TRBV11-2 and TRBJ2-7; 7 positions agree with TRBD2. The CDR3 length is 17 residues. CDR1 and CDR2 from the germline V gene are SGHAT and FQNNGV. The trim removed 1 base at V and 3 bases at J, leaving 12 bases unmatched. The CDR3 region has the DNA TGTGCCAGCAGCTTAGGTACCGCGGGGGTCAGTTTCTACGAGCAGTACTTC. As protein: CASSLGTAGVSFYEQYF.

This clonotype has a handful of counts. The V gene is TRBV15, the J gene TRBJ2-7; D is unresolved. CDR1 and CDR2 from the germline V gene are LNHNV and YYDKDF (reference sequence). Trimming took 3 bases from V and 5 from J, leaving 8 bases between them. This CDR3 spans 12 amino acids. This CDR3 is CATSSSEHEQYF. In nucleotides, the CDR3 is TGTGCCACCAGCAGCTCGGAACACGAGCAGTACTTC.

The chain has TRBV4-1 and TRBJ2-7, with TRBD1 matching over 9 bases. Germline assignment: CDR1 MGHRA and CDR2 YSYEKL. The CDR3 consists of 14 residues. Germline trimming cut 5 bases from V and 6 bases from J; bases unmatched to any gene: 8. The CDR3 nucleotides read TGCGCCAGCAGCTTACGACAGGGGGAGGGCGAGCAGTACTTC. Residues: CASSLRQGEGEQYF.

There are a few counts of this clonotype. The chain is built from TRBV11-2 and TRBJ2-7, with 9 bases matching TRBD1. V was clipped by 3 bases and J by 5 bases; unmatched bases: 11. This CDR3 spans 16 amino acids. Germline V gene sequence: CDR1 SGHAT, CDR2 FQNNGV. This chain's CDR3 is CASSLYTGTGINEQYF. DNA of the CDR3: TGTGCCAGCAGCTTGTATACCGGGACAGGGATCAACGAGCAGTACTTC.

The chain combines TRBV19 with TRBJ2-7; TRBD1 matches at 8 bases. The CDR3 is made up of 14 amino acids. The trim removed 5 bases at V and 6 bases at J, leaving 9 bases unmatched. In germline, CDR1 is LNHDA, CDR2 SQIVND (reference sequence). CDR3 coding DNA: TGTGCCAGTAGTCTGACAGGGGTGGCCCTCGAGCAGTACTTC. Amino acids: CASSLTGVALEQYF. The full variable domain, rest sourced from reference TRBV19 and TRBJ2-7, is DGGITQSPKYLFRKEGQNVTLSCEQNLNHDAMYWYRQDPGQGLRLIYYSQIVNDFQKGDIAEGYSVSREKKESFPLTVTSAQKNPTAFYLCASSLTGVALEQYFGPGTRLTVT.

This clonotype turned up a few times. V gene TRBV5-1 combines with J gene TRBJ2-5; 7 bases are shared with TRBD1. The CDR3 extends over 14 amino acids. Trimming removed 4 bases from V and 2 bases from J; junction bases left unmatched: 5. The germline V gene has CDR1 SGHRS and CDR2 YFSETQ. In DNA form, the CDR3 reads TGCGCCAGCAGCGGGCGCAGGGGGCAAGAGACCCAGTACTTC. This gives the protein CASSGRRGQETQYF.

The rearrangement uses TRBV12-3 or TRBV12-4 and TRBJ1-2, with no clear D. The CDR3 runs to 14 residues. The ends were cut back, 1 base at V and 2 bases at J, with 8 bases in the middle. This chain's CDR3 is CASSLGRANYGYTF. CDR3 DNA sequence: TGTGCCAGCAGTTTAGGGCGAGCGAACTATGGCTACACCTTC.

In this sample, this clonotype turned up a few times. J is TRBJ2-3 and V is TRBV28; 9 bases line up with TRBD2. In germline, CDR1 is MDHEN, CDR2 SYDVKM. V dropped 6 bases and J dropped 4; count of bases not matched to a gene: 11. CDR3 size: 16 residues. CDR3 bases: TGTGCCAGCAGCCCTAGAGGAGCGGGGGGAGCAGATACGCAGTATTTT. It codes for CASSPRGAGGADTQYF.

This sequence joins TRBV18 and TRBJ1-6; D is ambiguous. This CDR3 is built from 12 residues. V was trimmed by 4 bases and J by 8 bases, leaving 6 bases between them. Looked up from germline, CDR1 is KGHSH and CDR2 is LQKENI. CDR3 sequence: CASSRSDSPLHF. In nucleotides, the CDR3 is TGTGCCAGCTCACGCTCGGATTCACCCCTCCACTTT.

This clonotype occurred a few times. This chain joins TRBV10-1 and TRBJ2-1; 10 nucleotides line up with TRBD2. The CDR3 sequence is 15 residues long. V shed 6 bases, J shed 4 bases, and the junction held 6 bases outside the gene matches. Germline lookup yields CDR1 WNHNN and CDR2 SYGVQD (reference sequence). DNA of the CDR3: TGCGCCAGCAGCCCGACTAGCGGGCGTTACAATGAGCAGTTCTTC. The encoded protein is CASSPTSGRYNEQFF.

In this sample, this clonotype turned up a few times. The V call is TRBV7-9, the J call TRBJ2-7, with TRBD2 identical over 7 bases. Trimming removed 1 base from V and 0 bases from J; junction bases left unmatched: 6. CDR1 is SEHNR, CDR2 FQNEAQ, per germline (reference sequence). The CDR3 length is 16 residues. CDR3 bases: TGTGCCAGCAGCTTAGGAGGGAGGGCCGGCTCCTACGAGCAGTACTTC. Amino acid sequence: CASSLGGRAGSYEQYF.

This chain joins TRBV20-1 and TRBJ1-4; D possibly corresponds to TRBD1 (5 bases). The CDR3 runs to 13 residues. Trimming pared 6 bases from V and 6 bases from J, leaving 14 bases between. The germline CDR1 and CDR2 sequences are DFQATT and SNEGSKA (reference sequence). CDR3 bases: TGCAGTGCCCTGACAGTCGGGGATGAAAAACTGTTTTTT. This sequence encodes CSALTVGDEKLFF.

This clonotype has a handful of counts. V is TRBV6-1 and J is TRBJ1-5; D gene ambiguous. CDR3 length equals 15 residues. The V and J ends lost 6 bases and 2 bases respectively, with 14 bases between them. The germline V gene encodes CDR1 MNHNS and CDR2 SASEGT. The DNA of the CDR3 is TGTGCCAGCAGAACGACCCCACGTGGCAATCAGCCCCAGCATTTT. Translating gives CASRTTPRGNQPQHF.

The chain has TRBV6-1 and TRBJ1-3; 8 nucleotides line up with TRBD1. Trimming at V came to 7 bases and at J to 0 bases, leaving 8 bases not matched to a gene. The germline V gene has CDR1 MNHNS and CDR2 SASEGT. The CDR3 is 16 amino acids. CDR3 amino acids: CASIPGTGSSGNTIYF. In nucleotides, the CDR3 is TGTGCCAGCATCCCCGGGACAGGCAGCTCTGGAAACACCATATATTTT.

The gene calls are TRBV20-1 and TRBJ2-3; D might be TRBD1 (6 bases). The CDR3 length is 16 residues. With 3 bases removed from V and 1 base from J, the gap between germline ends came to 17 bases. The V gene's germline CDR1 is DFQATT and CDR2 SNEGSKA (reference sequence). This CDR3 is CSASGLHQGRTDTQYF. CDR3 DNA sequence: TGCAGTGCTAGCGGGCTTCACCAGGGGCGCACAGATACGCAGTATTTT.

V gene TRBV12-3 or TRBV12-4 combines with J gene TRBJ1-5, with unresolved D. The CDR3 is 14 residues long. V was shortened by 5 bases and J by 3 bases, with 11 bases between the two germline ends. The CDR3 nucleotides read TGTGCCAGCAGTCCATACAACCCCAATCAGCCCCAGCATTTT. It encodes CASSPYNPNQPQHF.

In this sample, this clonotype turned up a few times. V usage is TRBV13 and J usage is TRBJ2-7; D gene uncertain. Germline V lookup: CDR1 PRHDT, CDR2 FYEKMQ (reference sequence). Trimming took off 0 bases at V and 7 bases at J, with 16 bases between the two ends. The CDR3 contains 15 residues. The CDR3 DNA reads TGTGCCAGCAGCTTAGGCTCTAAGGGCGGAGTTGAGCAGTACTTC. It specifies CASSLGSKGGVEQYF.